This T cell receptor beta chain comes out of a study of regulatory T cells in long-lasting Graves disease. Study results and caveats: There were preferences for TRBV28, TRBJ1-2 and TRBJ2-5 in persistent disease. Persistent Graves' disease cases displayed lower TCR diversity than newly diagnosed ones.

The time point denotes: newly diagnosed GD, antithyroid drugs for less than 3 months. Extracted PBMC RNA gave rise to the TCR library. Arm-PCR of CDR3 regions and iRepertoire HTBI primers were the basis on which TCR beta libraries were built. From the multiplex PCR reads, TCRdb called clonotypes with MiXCR, one entry per CDR3 protein. The table has fewer than 550,000 distinct CDR3 sequences, 15% to 20% seen once. The CDR3 is 14 residues long. V was cut by 6 bases and J by 1 base, with 11 bases left in between. CDR1 and CDR2 from the germline V gene are SEHNR and FQNEAQ (reference sequence). Ten or more counts support this clonotype. Its target is not known. These same records also appear under a second study, on T cells in Graves' hyperthyroidism and ophthalmopathy. As that study records: Using the HTBI primer set, a first-round RT-PCR was run on the TCR CDR3. Blood also showed most of the thyroid clonotypes that were expanded above 0.001.

Material: peripheral blood mononuclear cells (PBMCs), obtained at new diagnosis, from a patient treated with antithyroid drugs. This chain connects TRBV7-9 to TRBJ2-3, with unresolved D. The clonotype was recovered from a woman aged 35-65 years with Graves disease. The DNA of the CDR3 is TGTGCCAGCAGTTTGAGCACCCGCACAGATACGCAGTATTTT. It codes for CASSLSTRTDTQYF.